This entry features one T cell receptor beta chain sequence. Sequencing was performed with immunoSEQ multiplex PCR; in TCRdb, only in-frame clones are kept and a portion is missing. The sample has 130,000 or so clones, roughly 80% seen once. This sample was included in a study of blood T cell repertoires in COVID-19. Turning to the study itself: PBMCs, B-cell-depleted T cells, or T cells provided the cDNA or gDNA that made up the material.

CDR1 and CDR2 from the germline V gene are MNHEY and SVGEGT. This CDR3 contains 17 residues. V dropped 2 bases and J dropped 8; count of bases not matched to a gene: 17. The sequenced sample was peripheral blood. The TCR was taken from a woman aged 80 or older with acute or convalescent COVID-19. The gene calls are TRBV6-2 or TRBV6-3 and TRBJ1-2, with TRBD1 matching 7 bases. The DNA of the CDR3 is TGTGCCAGCAGTTACGCCCCCACCGGGACAGCAGTAAGCGGCTACACCTTC. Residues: CASSYAPTGTAVSGYTF.